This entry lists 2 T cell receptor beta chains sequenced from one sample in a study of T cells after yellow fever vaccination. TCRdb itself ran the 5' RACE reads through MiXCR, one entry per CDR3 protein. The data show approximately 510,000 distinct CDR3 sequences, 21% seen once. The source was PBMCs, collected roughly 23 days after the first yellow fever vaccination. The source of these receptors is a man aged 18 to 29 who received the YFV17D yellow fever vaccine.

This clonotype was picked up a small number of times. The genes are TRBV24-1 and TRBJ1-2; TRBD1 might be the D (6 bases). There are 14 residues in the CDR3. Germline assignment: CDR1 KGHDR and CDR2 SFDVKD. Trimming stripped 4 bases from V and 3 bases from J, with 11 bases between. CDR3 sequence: CATSDATGYYGYTF. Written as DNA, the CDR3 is TGTGCCACCAGTGACGCGACAGGCTACTATGGCTACACCTTC.

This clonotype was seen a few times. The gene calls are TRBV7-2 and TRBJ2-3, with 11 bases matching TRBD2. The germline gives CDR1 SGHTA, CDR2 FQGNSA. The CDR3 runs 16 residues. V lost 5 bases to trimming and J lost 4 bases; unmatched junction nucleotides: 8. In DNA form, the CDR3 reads TGTGCCAGCAGCACCAGACTAGCGGGGTCGGCAGATACGCAGTATTTT. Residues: CASSTRLAGSADTQYF. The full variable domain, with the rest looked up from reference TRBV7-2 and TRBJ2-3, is GAGVSQSPSNKVTEKGKDVELRCDPISGHTALYWYRQSLGQGLEFLIYFQGNSAPDKSGLPSDRFSAERTGGSVSTLTIQRTQQEDSAVYLCASSTRLAGSADTQYFGPGTRLTVL.